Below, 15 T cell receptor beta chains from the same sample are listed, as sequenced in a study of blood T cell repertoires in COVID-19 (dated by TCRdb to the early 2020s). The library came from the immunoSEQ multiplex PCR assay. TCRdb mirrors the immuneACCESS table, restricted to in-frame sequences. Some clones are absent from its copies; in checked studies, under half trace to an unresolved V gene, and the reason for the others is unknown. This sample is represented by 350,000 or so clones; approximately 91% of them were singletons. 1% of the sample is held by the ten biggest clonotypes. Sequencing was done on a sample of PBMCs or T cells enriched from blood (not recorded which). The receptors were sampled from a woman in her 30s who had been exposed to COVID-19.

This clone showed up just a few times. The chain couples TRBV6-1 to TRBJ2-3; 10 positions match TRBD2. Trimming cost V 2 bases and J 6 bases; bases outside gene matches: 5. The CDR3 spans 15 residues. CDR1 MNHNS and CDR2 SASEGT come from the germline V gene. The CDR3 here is CASSELAGDRDTQYF. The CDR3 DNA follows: TGTGCCAGCAGTGAACTAGCGGGAGACAGGGATACGCAGTATTTT.

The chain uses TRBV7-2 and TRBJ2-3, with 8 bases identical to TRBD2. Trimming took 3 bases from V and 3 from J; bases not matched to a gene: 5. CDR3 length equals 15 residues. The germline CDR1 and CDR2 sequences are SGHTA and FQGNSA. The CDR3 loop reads CASSFEREWTDTQYF. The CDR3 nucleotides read TGTGCCAGCAGCTTCGAGCGGGAGTGGACAGATACGCAGTATTTT.

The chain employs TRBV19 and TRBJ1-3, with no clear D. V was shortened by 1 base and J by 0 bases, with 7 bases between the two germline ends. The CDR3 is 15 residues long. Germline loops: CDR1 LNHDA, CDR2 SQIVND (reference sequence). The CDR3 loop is CASSIVLHSGNTIYF. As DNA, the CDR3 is TGTGCCAGTAGTATAGTCTTACACTCTGGAAACACCATATATTTT.

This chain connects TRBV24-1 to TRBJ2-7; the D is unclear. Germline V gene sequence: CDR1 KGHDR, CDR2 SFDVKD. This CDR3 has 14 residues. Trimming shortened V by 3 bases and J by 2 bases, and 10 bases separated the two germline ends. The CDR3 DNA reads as TGTGCCACCAGTGATAGTACTGCCCCCTACGAGCAGTACTTC. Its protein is CATSDSTAPYEQYF.

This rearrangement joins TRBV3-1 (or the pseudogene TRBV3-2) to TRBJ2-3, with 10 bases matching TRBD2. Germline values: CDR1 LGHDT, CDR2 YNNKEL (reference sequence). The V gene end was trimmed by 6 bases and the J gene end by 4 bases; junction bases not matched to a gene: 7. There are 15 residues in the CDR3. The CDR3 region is CASRRAGGGSDTQYF. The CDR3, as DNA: TGTGCCAGCAGGAGAGCGGGAGGGGGCTCAGATACGCAGTATTTT.

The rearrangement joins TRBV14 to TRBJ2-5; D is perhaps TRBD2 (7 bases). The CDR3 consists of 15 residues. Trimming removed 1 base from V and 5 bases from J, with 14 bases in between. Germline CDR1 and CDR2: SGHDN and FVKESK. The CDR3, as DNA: TGTGCCAGCAGCCAAGTACGGGGGGCCGGGGAGACCCAGTACTTC. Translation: CASSQVRGAGETQYF.

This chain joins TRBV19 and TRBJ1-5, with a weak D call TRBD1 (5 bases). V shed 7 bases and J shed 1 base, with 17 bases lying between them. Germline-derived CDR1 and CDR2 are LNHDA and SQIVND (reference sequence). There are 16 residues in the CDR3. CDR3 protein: CASTQLGQVSNQPQHF. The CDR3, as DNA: TGTGCCAGTACCCAACTGGGGCAGGTGAGCAATCAGCCCCAGCATTTT.

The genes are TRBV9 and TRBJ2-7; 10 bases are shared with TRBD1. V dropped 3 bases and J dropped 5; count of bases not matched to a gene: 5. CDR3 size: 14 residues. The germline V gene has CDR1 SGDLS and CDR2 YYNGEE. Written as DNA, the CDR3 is TGTGCCAGCAGCGCGACAGGGGGCTGGAACGAGCAGTACTTC. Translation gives CASSATGGWNEQYF.

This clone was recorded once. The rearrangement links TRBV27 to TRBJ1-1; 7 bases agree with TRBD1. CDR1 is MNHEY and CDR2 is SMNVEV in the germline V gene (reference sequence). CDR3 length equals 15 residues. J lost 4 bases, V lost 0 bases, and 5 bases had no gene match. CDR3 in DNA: TGTGCCAGCAGTTTATCCGTCAACAGGGGCACTGAAGCTTTCTTT. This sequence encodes CASSLSVNRGTEAFF.

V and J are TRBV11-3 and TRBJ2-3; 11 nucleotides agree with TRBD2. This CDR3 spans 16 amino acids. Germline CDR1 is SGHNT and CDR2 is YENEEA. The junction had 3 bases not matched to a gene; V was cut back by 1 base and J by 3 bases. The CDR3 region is CASSLGLAGKTDTQYF. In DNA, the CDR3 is TGTGCCAGCAGCTTAGGACTAGCGGGAAAGACAGATACGCAGTATTTT. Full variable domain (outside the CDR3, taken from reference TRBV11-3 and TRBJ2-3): EAGVVQSPRYKIIEKKQPVAFWCNPISGHNTLYWYLQNLGQGPELLIRYENEEAVDDSQLPKDRFSAERLKGVDSTLKIQPAELGDSAVYLCASSLGLAGKTDTQYFGPGTRLTVL.

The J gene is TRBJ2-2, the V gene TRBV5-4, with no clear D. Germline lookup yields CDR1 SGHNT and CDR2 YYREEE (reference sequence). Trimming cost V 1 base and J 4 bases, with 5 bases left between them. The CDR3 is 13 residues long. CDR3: CASSLTPTGELFF. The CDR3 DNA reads TGTGCCAGCAGCTTGACTCCCACCGGGGAGCTGTTTTTT.

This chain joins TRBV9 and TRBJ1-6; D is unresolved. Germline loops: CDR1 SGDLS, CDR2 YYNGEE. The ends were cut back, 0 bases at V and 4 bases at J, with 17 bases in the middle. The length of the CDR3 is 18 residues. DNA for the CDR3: TGTGCCAGCAGCGTAGATCCGGCGGGGTCCCATTATAATTCACCCCTCCACTTT. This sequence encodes CASSVDPAGSHYNSPLHF.

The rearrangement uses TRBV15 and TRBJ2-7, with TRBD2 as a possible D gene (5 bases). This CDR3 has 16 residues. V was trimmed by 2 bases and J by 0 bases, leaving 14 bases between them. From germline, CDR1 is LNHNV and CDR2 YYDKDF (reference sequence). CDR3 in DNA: TGTGCCACCAGCAGACCGGACCCGGGGATCTCCTACGAGCAGTACTTC. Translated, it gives CATSRPDPGISYEQYF.

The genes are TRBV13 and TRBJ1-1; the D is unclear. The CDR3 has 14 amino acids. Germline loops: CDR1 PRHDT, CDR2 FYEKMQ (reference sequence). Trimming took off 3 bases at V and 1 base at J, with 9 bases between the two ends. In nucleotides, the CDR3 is TGTGCCAGCAGCTTCGGGGAGGGGAACACTGAAGCTTTCTTT. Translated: CASSFGEGNTEAFF.

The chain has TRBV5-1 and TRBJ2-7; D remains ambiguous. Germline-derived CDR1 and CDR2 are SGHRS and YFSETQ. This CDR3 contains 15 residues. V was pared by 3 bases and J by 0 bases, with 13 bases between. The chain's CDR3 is CASSSDENSSYEQYF. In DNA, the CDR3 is TGCGCCAGCAGCTCCGATGAAAACAGCTCCTACGAGCAGTACTTC. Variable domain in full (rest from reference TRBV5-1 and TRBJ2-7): KAGVTQTPRYLIKTRGQQVTLSCSPISGHRSVSWYQQTPGQGLQFLFEYFSETQRNKGNFPGRFSGRQFSNSRSEMNVSTLELGDSALYLCASSSDENSSYEQYFGPGTRLTVT.